This is a list of T cell receptor beta chains from one sample in a study of cytotoxic CD8 clonotypes in ibrutinib-treated CLL. Assay used: immunoSEQ multiplex PCR; TCRdb lists only in-frame clones, some missing. The data show roughly 250,000 clones, around 70% seen once. The material sequenced was PBMCs, taken after 24 months of ibrutinib treatment. Receptor source: a human donor with chronic lymphocytic leukemia. CDR3s include the opening cysteine and the closing phenylalanine or tryptophan. The D gene is left open where the match is weak. Rows give clone size only sometimes, using once, few, many, or a class for an expanded clone.

V gene	clone size	D gene	J gene	CDR3 protein	CDR3 DNA
TRBV6-6	.	.	TRBJ1-1	CASSYSRVGTEAFF	TGTGCCAGCAGTTACTCGAGGGTCGGCACTGAAGCTTTCTTT
TRBV11-3	.	TRBD2	TRBJ2-1	CASSLGLAGGRGEQFF	TGTGCCAGCAGCCTGGGACTAGCGGGAGGGAGGGGTGAGCAGTTCTTC
TRBV29-1	.	TRBD2	TRBJ2-2	CSARLLAGATGELFF	TGCAGCGCCAGGTTACTAGCGGGAGCCACCGGGGAGCTGTTTTTT
TRBV28	.	TRBD2	TRBJ2-3	CASSGLGPYAGVRDTQYF	TGTGCCAGCAGTGGACTAGGCCCCTATGCCGGGGTGAGAGATACGCAGTATTTT
TRBV27	once	.	TRBJ2-2	CASRPGSENTGELFF	TGTGCCAGCAGGCCGGGCTCAGAGAACACCGGGGAGCTGTTTTTT
TRBV6-5	.	.	TRBJ2-7	CASSYSINYEQYF	TGTGCCAGCAGTTACTCCATAAACTACGAGCAGTACTTC
TRBV11-2	.	.	TRBJ2-2	CASSLTGLRVNTGELFF	TGTGCCAGCAGCCTTACCGGACTGAGAGTGAACACCGGGGAGCTGTTTTTT
TRBV19	.	.	TRBJ2-1	CASSTRTDSSYNEQFF	TGTGCCAGTAGTACCCGGACGGACAGCTCCTACAATGAGCAGTTCTTC
TRBV2	once	TRBD1	TRBJ2-1	CASSLGRDRGLNEQFF	TGTGCCAGCAGTTTGGGGAGGGACAGGGGGCTGAATGAGCAGTTCTTC
TRBV5-1	few	.	TRBJ2-7	CASSLNVASLPYEQYF	TGCGCCAGCAGCTTGAACGTTGCTAGTCTCCCCTACGAGCAGTACTTC
TRBV6-5	.	.	TRBJ1-1	CASRRGTLNTEAFF	TGTGCCAGCAGGCGAGGGACCCTGAACACTGAAGCTTTCTTT
TRBV10-3	once	TRBD1	TRBJ1-3	CAIRNRGGSGNTIYF	TGTGCCATCAGAAACAGGGGAGGGTCTGGAAACACCATATATTTT
TRBV4-1	.	.	TRBJ1-3	CASSQELYSGNTIYF	TGCGCCAGCAGCCAGGAACTATACTCTGGAAACACCATATATTTT
TRBV20-1	.	.	TRBJ1-5	CSARGAAQHF	TGCAGTGCTAGAGGGGCGGCCCAGCATTTT
TRBV4-2	once	.	TRBJ2-1	CATGQKGEQFF	TGTGCCACGGGGCAGAAGGGTGAGCAGTTCTTC
TRBV30	few	.	TRBJ2-1	CAWTQLDNEQFF	TGTGCCTGGACCCAACTAGACAATGAGCAGTTCTTC
TRBV4-2	.	.	TRBJ2-1	CASRSSGEGNEQFF	TGTGCCAGCAGATCCTCGGGAGAGGGGAATGAGCAGTTCTTC
TRBV19	.	.	TRBJ1-1	CASSIGQRTEAFF	TGTGCCAGTAGTATCGGACAGAGGACTGAAGCTTTCTTT
TRBV6-5	.	TRBD2	TRBJ2-1	CASSGGLAYEQFF	TGTGCCAGCAGTGGAGGACTAGCCTATGAGCAGTTCTTC
TRBV28	.	.	TRBJ1-5	CASSLFIVSAAYSNQPQHF	TGTGCCAGCAGCCTCTTCATTGTAAGCGCAGCTTATAGCAATCAGCCCCAGCATTTT